The 20 T cell receptor beta chains below all came from one sample that was sequenced in a study of T cell responses to AZD1222 COVID-19 vaccine. The table came from immunoSEQ multiplex PCR; TCRdb's copy has only in-frame clones and leaves some out. The top ten hold roughly 20% of the sample, which has roughly 72,000 clones, around 85% seen once. The specimen was peripheral blood, collected on day 0 of AZD1222 vaccination. These receptors were taken from an adult in good health.

The chain joins TRBV5-1 to TRBJ2-3, with TRBD1 as a possible D gene (6 bases). Germline CDR1 and CDR2: SGHRS and YFSETQ. The CDR3 extends over 15 amino acids. Trimming removed 4 bases at V and 1 base at J, with 13 bases between. The CDR3 region has the DNA TGCGCCAGCAGCCGAGAGGGACAACGCACAGATACGCAGTATTTT. Protein product: CASSREGQRTDTQYF.

The chain uses TRBV5-5 and TRBJ2-6; D remains unclear. The ends were cut back, 1 base at V and 0 bases at J, with 14 bases in the middle. The CDR3 has 18 residues. Germline CDR1 and CDR2: SGHKS and YYEKEE (reference sequence). As DNA, the CDR3 is TGTGCCAGCAGCTTGAGCGCACTCCCTATCTCTGGGGCCAACGTCCTGACTTTC. The encoded protein is CASSLSALPISGANVLTF.

V is TRBV28 and J is TRBJ2-1; D remains unclear. This CDR3 is 13 amino acids long. From germline, CDR1 is MDHEN and CDR2 SYDVKM. V was clipped by 11 bases and J by 4 bases, with 15 bases between them. CDR3 in DNA: TGTGCCTTAAGCGATCCGGTTTACAATGAGCAGTTCTTC. Protein: CALSDPVYNEQFF.

V is TRBV30 and J is TRBJ1-6, with 8 bases fitting TRBD1. Germline V CDR1 and CDR2: GTSNPN, SVGIG (reference sequence). The J segment lost 7 bases and the V segment lost 4 bases, leaving 6 bases of the junction unmatched. This CDR3 is built from 14 residues. The CDR3 loop is CAWIGDRQNSPLHF. CDR3 coding DNA: TGTGCCTGGATTGGGGACAGGCAGAATTCACCCCTCCACTTT.

V is TRBV5-1 and J is TRBJ1-1; D unresolved. Germline loops: CDR1 SGHRS, CDR2 YFSETQ. V lost 4 bases to trimming and J lost 1 base, with 20 bases between them. The CDR3 has 17 residues. The CDR3 sequence is CASSPRATTYSNTEAFF. CDR3 nucleotide sequence: TGCGCCAGCAGCCCGAGGGCAACAACTTATTCGAACACTGAAGCTTTCTTT.

This clone was found once. The chain uses TRBV15 and TRBJ2-3; D is unresolved. The CDR3 spans 13 residues. CDR1 and CDR2 from the germline V gene are LNHNV and YYDKDF (reference sequence). V lost 11 bases to trimming and J lost 2 bases, with 14 bases between them. The CDR3 protein is CASGDPITDTQYF. In DNA, the CDR3 is TGTGCCTCGGGCGACCCCATCACAGATACGCAGTATTTT.

The rearrangement links TRBV7-2 to TRBJ1-3; D call uncertain. Germline assignment: CDR1 SGHTA and CDR2 FQGNSA. V gave up 1 base and J gave up 1 base, with 5 bases separating them. CDR3 length: 14 residues. The CDR3 DNA follows: TGTGCCAGCAGCTTAGTCGGGTCTGGAAACACCATATATTTT. Its translation is CASSLVGSGNTIYF. The variable domain in full, completed from reference TRBV7-2 and TRBJ1-3, reads GAGVSQSPSNKVTEKGKDVELRCDPISGHTALYWYRQSLGQGLEFLIYFQGNSAPDKSGLPSDRFSAERTGGSVSTLTIQRTQQEDSAVYLCASSLVGSGNTIYFGEGSWLTVV.

This chain connects TRBV5-6 to TRBJ1-5; 7 nucleotides align to TRBD1. The length of the CDR3 is 14 residues. Germline CDR1 is SGHDT and CDR2 is YYEEEE. V shed 2 bases and J 4 bases; nucleotides not matched to a gene: 3. The CDR3 DNA reads TGTGCCAGCAGCTTAAGACAGGGTAATCAGCCCCAGCATTTT. It is translated as CASSLRQGNQPQHF.

The chain links TRBV4-1 to TRBJ1-2, with D perhaps matching TRBD1 (5 bases). There are 14 residues in the CDR3. CDR1 is MGHRA and CDR2 is YSYEKL in the germline V gene. Trimming removed 3 bases at V and 6 bases at J, with 14 bases between. The CDR3, as DNA: TGCGCCAGCAGCCAGGTGGGGGTCAATAATGGCTACACCTTC. The encoded protein is CASSQVGVNNGYTF.

The chain joins TRBV12-3 or TRBV12-4 to TRBJ2-2; D is perhaps TRBD2 (6 bases). V was clipped by 6 bases and J by 4 bases, with 9 bases between them. The CDR3 length is 13 residues. This chain's CDR3 is CASRMGGTGELFF. The CDR3 DNA is TGTGCCAGCAGAATGGGGGGCACCGGGGAGCTGTTTTTT.

This sequence joins TRBV6-6 and TRBJ1-6; D perhaps matches TRBD1 (6 bases). Trimming removed 5 bases from V and 10 bases from J, with 15 bases in between. The CDR3 loop spans 14 amino acids. Per the germline V gene, CDR1 is MNHNY and CDR2 is SVGAGI (reference sequence). The CDR3 is CASSHPQGGSPLHF. CDR3 coding DNA: TGTGCCAGCAGTCACCCACAGGGTGGATCACCCCTCCACTTT.

Only one count was recorded for this clone. This chain joins TRBV5-1 and TRBJ2-1, with TRBD1 as a possible D gene (6 bases). V lost 4 bases to trimming and J lost 5 bases, with 10 bases between them. Looked up from germline, CDR1 is SGHRS and CDR2 is YFSETQ. The CDR3 covers 13 residues. CDR3: CASSLGTNNEQFF. As DNA, the CDR3 is TGCGCCAGCAGCCTGGGGACAAACAATGAGCAGTTCTTC.

This clone has only a few counts. CDR3: CASSYPSFGSEQFF. CDR3 nucleotides: TGTGCCAGCAGTTACCCCTCTTTTGGGAGTGAGCAGTTCTTC. The rearrangement joins TRBV6-6 to TRBJ2-1; a weak D match, TRBD2 (5 bases). The CDR3 consists of 14 residues. Germline V CDR1 and CDR2: MNHNY, SVGAGI (reference sequence). Between the trimmed V and J ends, which lost 2 bases and 9 bases, there was a span of 14 bases.

V usage is TRBV21-1 and J usage is TRBJ1-2. TRBV21-1 is given as a pseudogene. The CDR3 is 11 residues long. CDR3 bases: TGTGCCAGCAGCAAAGGACGAAGCTACACCTTC. It yields the protein CASSKGRSYTF.

The CDR3 nucleotides read TGTGCCAGTAGCCGATCTGTGGATACGCAGTATTTT. This codes for CASSRSVDTQYF. The chain is built from TRBV19 and TRBJ2-3, with D uncertain. Germline CDR1 LNHDA, CDR2 SQIVND (reference sequence). The CDR3 covers 12 residues. Trimming cost V 6 bases and J 6 bases, with 10 bases left between them.

This rearrangement joins TRBV3-1 (or the pseudogene TRBV3-2) to TRBJ2-3; the match to TRBD2 covers 12 bases. V shed 4 bases and J 3 bases; nucleotides not matched to a gene: 2. The CDR3 runs to 15 residues. CDR1 is LGHDT and CDR2 is YNNKEL in the germline V gene (reference sequence). CDR3 sequence (DNA): TGTGCCAGCAGCCCTCTAGCGGGAGGGACAGATACGCAGTATTTT. It codes for CASSPLAGGTDTQYF.

This clone was seen a handful of times. This sequence joins TRBV27 and TRBJ1-2; 12 bases are shared with TRBD1. CDR3 length: 13 amino acids. After removal of 8 bases from V and 7 bases from J, the junction contained 5 bases not matched to a gene. Germline CDR1 MNHEY, CDR2 SMNVEV (reference sequence). The CDR3, as DNA: TGTGCCAGCGGAGGGACAGGGGGCTCTGGCTACACCTTC. This sequence encodes CASGGTGGSGYTF.

This rearrangement joins TRBV6-6 to TRBJ1-2; the match to TRBD1 covers 8 bases. Per the germline V gene, CDR1 is MNHNY and CDR2 is SVGAGI (reference sequence). Losses at the gene ends were 6 bases for V and 8 bases for J; bases not matched to a gene: 11. CDR3 length: 14 residues. This CDR3 reads CASSSTLDREGYTF. The CDR3 nucleotides are TGTGCCAGCAGCTCTACCCTGGACAGGGAGGGCTACACCTTC.

This rearrangement joins TRBV5-1 to TRBJ2-5, with a weak D call TRBD2 (6 bases). The CDR3 is made up of 17 amino acids. The V end lost 3 bases, the J end lost 2 bases, and 20 bases lay between the germline ends. Per the germline V gene, CDR1 is SGHRS and CDR2 is YFSETQ. CDR3 DNA: TGCGCCAGCAGCTCCAGCCCTCGGGGGTACAGACAAGAGACCCAGTACTTC. This sequence encodes CASSSSPRGYRQETQYF.

The gene calls are TRBV6-5 and TRBJ1-2; TRBD1 might be the D (6 bases). The CDR3 has 16 residues. Germline CDR1 reads MNHEY; CDR2 reads SVGAGI. V lost 2 bases to trimming and J lost 8 bases, with 21 bases between them. The CDR3 DNA is TGTGCCAGCAGTTACCCGCAGGGGAGGGGTCCATGGGGCTACACCTTC. Translating it yields CASSYPQGRGPWGYTF.